Sequencing of this TCR beta chain was carried out in a study of blood T cell repertoires in COVID-19. Study at large: The samples span acute and convalescent COVID-19 from the United States, Italy and Spain. T cells, B-cell-depleted T cells, or PBMCs provided the cDNA or gDNA that served as material.

Trimming left V 6 bases short and J 4 bases short, with 10 bases between. The CDR3 length is 13 residues. CDR1 KGHSH and CDR2 LQKENI come from the germline V gene. Per the original methods: Amplifying reference gene primers gave estimates of nucleated cell counts. The table came from immunoSEQ multiplex PCR; TCRdb's copy has only in-frame clones and leaves some out. That table furnishes V, J and clone size, whereas the DNA furnished D and trimming. The profile shows 150,000 to 200,000 clones, roughly nine tenths of them singletons. The receptor's source is a man between 60 and 70 years old with acute or convalescent COVID-19. Sequences were obtained from peripheral blood. This sequence joins TRBV18 and TRBJ2-1; no firm D call. The CDR3 DNA follows: TGTGCCAGCTCTCCCGGGTCTTACAATGAGCAGTTCTTC. Amino acid sequence: CASSPGSYNEQFF.